The T cell receptor (beta chain) described here comes from a study of shared clonotypes between healthy human individuals. TCRdb's table, derived via immunoSEQ multiplex PCR, lists solely in-frame clones and lacks some. The sample has some 2.3 million clones, over 85% seen once. Findings of the study overall: Researchers found naive subsets generally carried larger estimated richness than memory subsets. Among donors, sharing of clonotypes was expected to be affected by sequencing depth. The researchers took only blood, and tissue repertoires probably look different.

Looked up from germline, CDR1 is SGHNT and CDR2 is YYREEE (reference sequence). The CDR3 has 15 residues. J was trimmed by 9 bases and V by 1 base; bases with no gene match: 8. Every donor was a Caucasian adult from Nashville, Tennessee. In regard to this clone: Antigen specificity is unknown.

Sequencing used naive CD4+ T cells from PBMCs. Specified subset: CD45RA+ positively selected. The sequence was collected from a man younger than 30 in good health. Some clones in this sample may be carry-over from other donors' samples. The J gene is TRBJ2-1, the V gene TRBV5-4; 9 bases agree with TRBD2. The chain's CDR3 is CASSLPGGRGGEQFF. DNA of the CDR3: TGTGCCAGCAGCTTGCCCGGCGGGAGGGGCGGTGAGCAGTTCTTC.